This T cell receptor (beta chain) was recorded in a study of T cells in Graves' hyperthyroidism and ophthalmopathy. Under 3 months was the duration of disease in ophthalmopathy patients, who also had a Clinical Activity Score of at least 3 and a NOSPECS grade of at least 4. This clonotype has a count of ten or more. V was shortened by 6 bases and J by 0 bases, with 9 bases between the two germline ends. The CDR3 is 15 residues long. What was amplified from RNA transcripts were TCR beta CDR3 regions. First-round RT-PCR targeting the TCR CDR3 was performed with the HTBI primer set. TCRdb re-called the multiplex PCR reads through MiXCR, storing one row per CDR3 protein. This sample has 350,000 to 450,000 distinct CDR3 sequences, with over 12% found just once.

This sequence joins TRBV12-3 or TRBV12-4 and TRBJ2-6, with D possibly being TRBD1 (5 bases). Sequencing input: blood. This receptor was identified in a man in his fifties or sixties with Graves' ophthalmopathy. The CDR3: CASSPTASGANVLTF. The DNA of the CDR3 is TGTGCCAGCAGCCCGACAGCCTCTGGGGCCAACGTCCTGACTTTC.